Below, 6 T cell receptor beta chains from the same sample are listed, as sequenced in a study of post-analysis software for immune sequencing data. Study conclusions and caveats: A few TRBV segments appeared more often in patients than in controls, and TRBV5-6, TRBV5-1 and TRBV20-1 were among these.

Antigens of these TCRs are unknown. Libraries were made from TCR beta cDNA, and they carried unique molecular identifiers. MiXCR, applied by TCRdb to the PCR reads, yields one record per CDR3 protein. The top ten clones hold roughly 0.53% of a sample with fewer than 850,000 distinct CDR3 sequences, less than 35% of them seen once. The sequenced sample consisted of blood. All receptors come from a girl aged 10-17 years with multiple sclerosis.

Notes on this clonotype: A much larger clone is a single base away; this may be a read error. The chain links TRBV5-1 to TRBJ2-3; D is possibly TRBD1 (6 bases). Trimming took off 7 bases at V and 0 bases at J, with 18 bases between the two ends. Germline loops: CDR1 SGHRS, CDR2 YFSETQ. This CDR3 contains 16 residues. CDR3 loop: CASGSGQNPSTDTQYF. The CDR3 DNA reads TGCGCCAGCGGCTCCGGACAGAACCCTAGCACAGATACGCAGTATTTT. The whole variable domain, remainder taken from reference TRBV5-1 and TRBJ2-3, is KAGVTQTPRYLIKTRGQQVTLSCSPISGHRSVSWYQQTPGQGLQFLFEYFSETQRNKGNFPGRFSGRQFSNSRSEMNVSTLELGDSALYLCASGSGQNPSTDTQYFGPGTRLTVL.

The chain couples TRBV4-1 to TRBJ2-1, with 11 positions matching TRBD2. Germline assignment: CDR1 MGHRA and CDR2 YSYEKL. V lost 2 bases and J lost 4; bases outside the gene matches: 7. The CDR3 runs to 17 residues. This CDR3 is CASSQWGTSGVYNEQFF. As DNA, the CDR3 is TGCGCCAGCAGCCAATGGGGGACTAGCGGAGTTTACAATGAGCAGTTCTTC.

This clonotype was found a few times. The V and J genes are TRBV12-3 or TRBV12-4 and TRBJ2-7; D not certain. Trimming removed 6 bases from V and 6 bases from J, with 12 bases in between. This CDR3 is 12 amino acids long. Here the CDR3 reads CASSDGVGEQYF. The CDR3 coding sequence is TGTGCCAGCAGCGATGGGGTCGGCGAGCAGTACTTC.

This clonotype was recorded a few times. The V and J genes are TRBV4-1 and TRBJ1-1, with D uncertain. The CDR3 covers 15 residues. The germline V gene has CDR1 MGHRA and CDR2 YSYEKL. V was shortened by 0 bases and J by 5 bases, with 13 bases between the two germline ends. This CDR3 is CASSQEPGVRTEAFF. The CDR3 DNA is TGCGCCAGCAGCCAAGAACCGGGTGTGAGGACTGAAGCTTTCTTT.

This sequence joins TRBV18 and TRBJ2-5; TRBD1 agrees at 7 bases. The CDR3 is made up of 17 amino acids. Germline values: CDR1 KGHSH, CDR2 LQKENI. Unmatched junction bases numbered 10, after V lost 3 bases and J lost 0 bases. CDR3 nucleotide sequence: TGTGCCAGCTCACCCTCCGGGACAGCGTCGTACCAAGAGACCCAGTACTTC. Protein sequence: CASSPSGTASYQETQYF.

V and J are TRBV24-1 and TRBJ2-7, with 9 bases fitting TRBD1. The CDR3 sequence is 15 residues long. Germline lookup yields CDR1 KGHDR and CDR2 SFDVKD. V trimming: 5 bases; J trimming: 5 bases; junction bases outside the gene matches: 9. The chain's CDR3 is CATSVGTGKSDEQYF. The CDR3, as DNA: TGTGCCACCAGTGTAGGGACAGGGAAATCGGACGAGCAGTACTTC.